This T cell receptor beta chain was captured in a study of regulatory T cells in long-lasting Graves disease (dated by TCRdb to about 2021). In terms of the full investigation: Persistent Graves' disease was defined as antithyroid drug treatment for over 5 years with persistently positive TSH receptor autoantibodies. This study used TCR sequencing and RNA sequencing of peripheral blood to compare persistent Graves' disease patients against newly diagnosed Graves' disease patients. The study was conducted in China and was registered as a clinical trial. A total of around 35 samples underwent TCR sequencing: some 13 from persistent and about 20 from newly diagnosed Graves' disease patients. On average, persistent Graves' disease patients in the clinical cohort had been on antithyroid drugs for around ten years.

With regard to this clonotype: Its antigen is not yet known. Base-call qualities are not available, and no considerably larger clone is one nucleotide away.

The paper as a whole reports these results and caveats: The small sample size was acknowledged by the authors as a limitation that may reduce accuracy. Sequencing and analysis were restricted to the TCR beta chain. Peripheral blood alone was examined, since thyroid tissue, which constituted the primary lesion, could not be accessed. A larger number of public clonotypes was shared among persistent patients (around 3,000) than among newly diagnosed patients (approximately 1,000). Lower TCR Shannon entropy and fewer highly expanded clones were observed in persistent Graves' disease patients than in newly diagnosed patients, which suggested clonal expansion.

Taken with the paper, the label for time point translates to: persistent/refractory GD, antithyroid drugs over 5 years with positive TRAb. RNA was extracted from PBMCs in TRIzol for both TCR sequencing and RNA sequencing. The diagnosis of Graves' disease followed American Thyroid Association guidelines. Recruitment of patients was carried out at an endocrinology department in Xi'an, China. From each patient, 7.5 to 9.5 milliliters of peripheral blood was collected into an EDTA anticoagulant tube. Ficoll Paque Plus density gradient separation was used to isolate PBMCs, and no further T cell sorting was done. An Agilent 2100 Bioanalyzer and agarose gel were used to check RNA quality, while a NanoDrop 2000 measured RNA concentration. The receptor library was made with multiplex PCR. Sequencing instrument: Illumina HiSeq 4000. CDR3 regions were amplified by Arm-PCR with iRepertoire HTBI primers to construct TCR beta libraries. Gel purification was performed on PCR products prior to sequencing. The authors' pipeline ran thus. A total of around 59 TRBV and some 13 TRBJ segments were identified across samples and were used for gene usage analysis of CDR3 amino acid clonotypes. COPE and FqMerger were used to merge filtered high-quality paired reads into contigs. BLAST was used to align contigs to IMGT TRBV, TRBD and TRBJ reference genes, and CDR3 was defined according to IMGT. Highly expanded clones were defined as clonotypes with a frequency above 0.1%. Shannon entropy was used to measure repertoire diversity, and the Gini coefficient was used to measure V-J evenness. Public clonotypes were defined as clonotypes shared by more than one individual. TCRdb reprocessed the public reads (quality trimming at Q25 with fastp, clone calling with MiXCR) and kept in-frame beta chains. CDR3 protein sequences are deduplicated, and each keeps its most common genes and DNA. Clone size and V and J calls follow TCRdb, not the original study. In this sample the table shows about 310,000 distinct CDR3 sequences, roughly a fifth of which occur a single time. Roughly three fifths of the sample is in the top ten clones.

This TCR was recovered from a female donor with Graves disease. The specimen comprised peripheral blood mononuclear cells (PBMCs), sampled when the disease was refractory, from a patient treated with antithyroid drugs.

The DNA reads as follows: TGTGCCTGTAGACAGGGGAGCTCCTACGAGCAGTACTTC. Translated, it reads CACRQGSSYEQYF. The sequence links TRBV30 to TRBJ2-7; the central 8 bases match TRBD1. CDR1 and CDR2 (GTSNPN, SVGIG) derive from the germline V gene (reference sequence). V ends up 6 bases short and J 0 bases short, with an unmatched junction base count of 4. The CDR3 runs 13 residues from the cysteine to the phenylalanine. The read is trimmed to its CDR3 DNA, 39 bases read in frame from base 1.